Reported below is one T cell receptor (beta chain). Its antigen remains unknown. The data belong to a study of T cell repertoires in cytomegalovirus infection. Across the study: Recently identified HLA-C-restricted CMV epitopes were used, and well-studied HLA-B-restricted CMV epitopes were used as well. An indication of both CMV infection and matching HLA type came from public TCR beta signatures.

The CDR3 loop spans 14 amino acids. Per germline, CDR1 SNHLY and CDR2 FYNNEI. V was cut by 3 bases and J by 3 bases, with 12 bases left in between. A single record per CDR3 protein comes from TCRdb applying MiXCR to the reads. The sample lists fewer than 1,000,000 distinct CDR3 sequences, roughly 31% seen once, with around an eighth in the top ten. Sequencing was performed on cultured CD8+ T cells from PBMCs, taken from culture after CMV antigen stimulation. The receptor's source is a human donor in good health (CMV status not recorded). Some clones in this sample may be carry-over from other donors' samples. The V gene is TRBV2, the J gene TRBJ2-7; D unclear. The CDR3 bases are TGTGCCAGCAGTGAGAGTCCCGTCGGCTACGAGCAGTACTTC. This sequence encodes CASSESPVGYEQYF. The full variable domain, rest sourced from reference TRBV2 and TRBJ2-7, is EPEVTQTPSHQVTQMGQEVILRCVPISNHLYFYWYRQILGQKVEFLVSFYNNEISEKSEIFDDQFSVERPDGSNFTLKIRSTKLEDSAMYFCASSESPVGYEQYFGPGTRLTVT.